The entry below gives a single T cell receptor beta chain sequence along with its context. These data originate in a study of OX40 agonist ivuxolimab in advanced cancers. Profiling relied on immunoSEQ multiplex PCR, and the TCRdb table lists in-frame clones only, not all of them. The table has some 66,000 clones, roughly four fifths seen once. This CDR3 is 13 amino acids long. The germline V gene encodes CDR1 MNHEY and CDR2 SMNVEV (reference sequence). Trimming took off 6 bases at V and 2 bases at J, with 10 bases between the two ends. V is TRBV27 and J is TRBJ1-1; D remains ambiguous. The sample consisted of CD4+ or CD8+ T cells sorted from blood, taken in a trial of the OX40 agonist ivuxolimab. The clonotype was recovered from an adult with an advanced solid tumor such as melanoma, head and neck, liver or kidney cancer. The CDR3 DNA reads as TGTGCCAGCAGGCGGGCAAAAAACACTGAAGCTTTCTTT. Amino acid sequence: CASRRAKNTEAFF.